The 20 T cell receptor beta chains below were found in one sample sequenced in a study of T cells after yellow fever vaccination. From the 5' RACE reads, TCRdb called clonotypes with MiXCR, one entry per CDR3 protein. The sample holds 300,000 to 400,000 distinct CDR3 sequences, approximately 8% seen once. This specimen consisted of PBMCs, obtained around 45 days after the first yellow fever vaccination. Receptor source: a man between 18 and 29 years old who received the YFV17D yellow fever vaccine.

The V gene is TRBV5-5, the J gene TRBJ2-5, with 8 bases identical to TRBD1. CDR1 SGHKS and CDR2 YYEKEE come from the germline V gene (reference sequence). V shed 6 bases and J 2 bases; nucleotides not matched to a gene: 12. The CDR3 has 16 amino acids. In DNA form, the CDR3 reads TGTGCCAGCAACCTGGGGGCGCAGGGGGCTCAAGAGACCCAGTACTTC. Amino acid sequence: CASNLGAQGAQETQYF.

In its sample, this clonotype was seen a few times. This chain connects TRBV4-3 to TRBJ2-1; 8 bases are a match to TRBD1. Trimming at V came to 1 base and at J to 4 bases, leaving 9 bases not matched to a gene. The germline V gene encodes CDR1 LGHNA and CDR2 YSLEER. The CDR3 is made up of 17 amino acids. CDR3 residues: CASSQGVGTGSYNEQFF. DNA for the CDR3: TGCGCCAGCAGCCAAGGTGTCGGGACAGGATCTTACAATGAGCAGTTCTTC.

This clonotype has just a few counts. The V gene is TRBV10-3, the J gene TRBJ1-2; D perhaps matches TRBD1 (5 bases). CDR3 length: 13 amino acids. V was trimmed by 3 bases and J by 8 bases, leaving 13 bases between them. Germline V lookup: CDR1 ENHRY, CDR2 SYGVKD. CDR3 DNA sequence: TGTGCCATCAGTGAACGACAGATCTACGGCTACACCTTC. Its protein product is CAISERQIYGYTF.

This clonotype occurred a few times. V and J are TRBV13 and TRBJ1-1; weak D call: TRBD1 (5 bases). Trimming shortened V by 2 bases and J by 1 base, and 32 bases separated the two germline ends. Germline CDR1 reads PRHDT; CDR2 reads FYEKMQ (reference sequence). The CDR3 has 22 amino acids. The chain's CDR3 is CASSLFVGHSRRGFKSNTEAFF. CDR3 in DNA: TGTGCCAGCAGCTTATTTGTGGGGCATAGCCGGCGGGGTTTTAAATCGAACACTGAAGCTTTCTTT.

This clonotype was seen more than once but under ten times. The J gene is TRBJ1-1, the V gene TRBV30; D gene uncertain. Germline CDR1 is GTSNPN and CDR2 is SVGIG (reference sequence). The V gene lost 6 bases and the J gene lost 2 bases, with 13 bases spanning the gap. The CDR3 contains 13 residues. This chain's CDR3 is CACQLFLNTEAFF. As DNA, the CDR3 is TGTGCCTGCCAGTTGTTTTTAAACACTGAAGCTTTCTTT.

J is TRBJ1-5 and V is TRBV20-1; D unclear. Germline loops: CDR1 DFQATT, CDR2 SNEGSKA (reference sequence). V gave up 1 base and J gave up 0 bases, with 10 bases separating them. The CDR3 consists of 15 residues. The CDR3 protein is CSARAQTLSNQPQHF. For the CDR3, the DNA is TGCAGTGCTAGAGCCCAGACACTTAGCAATCAGCCCCAGCATTTT.

The chain employs TRBV20-1 and TRBJ2-7; a possible D gene is TRBD2 (6 bases). V shed 1 base and J shed 4 bases, with 8 bases lying between them. This CDR3 contains 12 residues. Germline CDR1 is DFQATT and CDR2 is SNEGSKA (reference sequence). DNA of the CDR3: TGCAGTGCTAGAGCGACTAGTTACGAGCAGTACTTC. It yields the protein CSARATSYEQYF.

This sequence joins TRBV2 and TRBJ2-5; D gene uncertain. CDR1 SNHLY and CDR2 FYNNEI come from the germline V gene. This CDR3 is 13 amino acids long. V was pared by 8 bases and J by 5 bases, with 15 bases between. The CDR3 coding sequence is TGTGCCAGCCGGCAGTCAGGTCGGGAGACCCAGTACTTC. Residues: CASRQSGRETQYF.

This clonotype was recorded a few times. The chain links TRBV20-1 to TRBJ1-5; possibly TRBD1 for D (5 bases). The CDR3 length is 14 residues. Germline-derived CDR1 and CDR2 are DFQATT and SNEGSKA (reference sequence). Trimming took off 3 bases at V and 3 bases at J, with 12 bases between the two ends. The chain's CDR3 is CSASSSGLNQPQHF. CDR3 bases: TGCAGTGCTAGTTCGTCAGGGCTCAATCAGCCCCAGCATTTT.

This clonotype came up many times. At one of its ends the junction is not consistent with the germline gene, which may arise from a read error. This chain uses TRBV5-1 with TRBJ2-7; D is possibly TRBD1 (7 bases). Germline loops: CDR1 SGHRS, CDR2 YFSETQ. CDR3 size: 14 residues. The CDR3 bases are TGCGCCAGCAGCCAACTCGGACAGGTCCGTAGGGGGGACTTC. This gives the protein CASSQLGQVRRGDF.

This clonotype has only a few counts. CDR3 bases: TGCAGTGCTTGGACTAGCGGGGCCGACGAGCAGTACTTC. It codes for CSAWTSGADEQYF. The V and J genes are TRBV20-1 and TRBJ2-7; TRBD2 aligns across 12 bases. The junction had 4 bases not matched to a gene; V was cut back by 5 bases and J by 5 bases. CDR3 length: 13 amino acids. Per germline, CDR1 DFQATT and CDR2 SNEGSKA (reference sequence).

This clonotype appeared a few times. This sequence joins TRBV10-3 and TRBJ2-3, with 8 bases that match TRBD1. Germline loops: CDR1 ENHRY, CDR2 SYGVKD. J gave up 4 bases and V 3 bases, and 3 bases lay outside the gene matches. CDR3 length equals 14 residues. The CDR3 is CAISEPGGADTQYF. The DNA of the CDR3 is TGTGCCATCAGTGAACCAGGGGGCGCAGATACGCAGTATTTT.

This clonotype has more than one count but fewer than ten. The chain is built from TRBV7-8 and TRBJ1-2; the match to TRBD1 covers 9 bases. This CDR3 is built from 16 residues. Germline CDR1 is SGHVS and CDR2 is FQNEAQ. V was clipped by 4 bases and J by 6 bases; unmatched bases: 12. This CDR3 is CASSSTKGQGFNGYTF. CDR3 sequence (DNA): TGTGCCAGCAGCTCAACGAAGGGACAGGGTTTCAATGGCTACACCTTC. The full variable domain, in which reference TRBV7-8 and TRBJ1-2 provide the parts outside the CDR3, is GAGVSQSPRYKVAKRGQDVALRCDPISGHVSLFWYQQALGQGPEFLTYFQNEAQLDKSGLPSDRFFAERPEGSVSTLKIQRTQQEDSAVYLCASSSTKGQGFNGYTFGSGTRLTVV.

This clonotype has a handful of counts. The chain has TRBV12-3 or TRBV12-4 and TRBJ1-6; a weak D match, TRBD1 (5 bases). V gave up 2 bases and J gave up 7 bases, with 9 bases separating them. The CDR3 totals 14 residues. CDR3 bases: TGTGCCAGCAGTTTACCTGACAGAAATTCACCCCTCCACTTT. Amino acid sequence: CASSLPDRNSPLHF.

This clonotype was picked up a small number of times. The chain employs TRBV5-1 and TRBJ1-2, with D possibly matching TRBD1 (5 bases). Germline V gene lookup returns CDR1 SGHRS and CDR2 YFSETQ. CDR3 length: 15 amino acids. With 1 base removed from V and 7 bases from J, the gap between germline ends came to 17 bases. DNA of the CDR3: TGCGCCAGCAGCTTGAAGGCGTCCGGGGCGGCTGGCTACACCTTC. Translated, it gives CASSLKASGAAGYTF. Filled out from reference TRBV5-1 and TRBJ1-2, the complete variable domain reads KAGVTQTPRYLIKTRGQQVTLSCSPISGHRSVSWYQQTPGQGLQFLFEYFSETQRNKGNFPGRFSGRQFSNSRSEMNVSTLELGDSALYLCASSLKASGAAGYTFGSGTRLTVV.

This clonotype was observed a few times. The chain is built from TRBV5-5 and TRBJ2-7; possibly TRBD2 for D (6 bases). Germline V CDR1 and CDR2: SGHKS, YYEKEE (reference sequence). The V and J ends lost 0 bases and 2 bases respectively, with 15 bases between them. The CDR3 runs 16 residues. The CDR3 protein is CASSLALSRGAYEQYF. DNA for the CDR3: TGTGCCAGCAGCTTGGCCCTCTCGCGGGGAGCCTACGAGCAGTACTTC.

This clonotype was seen ten or more times. The chain links TRBV6-1 to TRBJ2-3, with 10 nucleotides matching TRBD1. This CDR3 comprises 15 residues. Trimming removed 6 bases from V and 4 bases from J; junction bases left unmatched: 7. Germline values: CDR1 MNHNS, CDR2 SASEGT. The CDR3 loop reads CASSLDRGRSDTQYF. CDR3 DNA sequence: TGTGCCAGCAGCCTCGACAGGGGGCGGTCAGATACGCAGTATTTT.

In its sample, this clonotype was seen a few times. This chain uses TRBV28 with TRBJ1-2, with a possible D match to TRBD1 (5 bases). CDR1 and CDR2 (germline): MDHEN, SYDVKM. The CDR3 runs to 15 residues. Trimming shortened V by 6 bases and J by 2 bases, and 16 bases separated the two germline ends. The CDR3 DNA is TGTGCCAGCAGCCCCCCGGGGTGGGGGAACTATGGCTACACCTTC. Translating it yields CASSPPGWGNYGYTF.

Here the CDR3 reads CARSCGGANEQFF. Written as DNA, the CDR3 is TGTGCCAGAAGCTGCGGGGGGGCGAATGAGCAGTTCTTC. The V call is TRBV5-3, the J call TRBJ2-1; 9 bases map to TRBD2. TRBV5-3 is identified as an open reading frame with a role that is uncertain. This CDR3 is built from 13 residues. J was trimmed by 7 bases and V by 3 bases; bases with no gene match: 2.

This clonotype was found many times. The chain joins TRBV7-8 to TRBJ1-2, with unresolved D. V lost 3 bases and J lost 2, with 7 bases in between. The germline V gene encodes CDR1 SGHVS and CDR2 FQNEAQ. The CDR3 length is 13 residues. Here the CDR3 reads CASSLRVNYGYTF. The CDR3 bases are TGTGCCAGCAGCTTGAGGGTAAACTATGGCTACACCTTC. Supplemented by reference TRBV7-8 and TRBJ1-2, the full variable domain reads GAGVSQSPRYKVAKRGQDVALRCDPISGHVSLFWYQQALGQGPEFLTYFQNEAQLDKSGLPSDRFFAERPEGSVSTLKIQRTQQEDSAVYLCASSLRVNYGYTFGSGTRLTVV.